Detailed here is one T cell receptor beta chain. Generated by immunoSEQ multiplex PCR, the TCRdb table keeps only in-frame clones and is missing some. The sample has 150,000 to 200,000 clones; around 90% are singletons. The sample originates from a study of blood T cell repertoires in COVID-19. Study-wide context: Sites across the United States, Italy and Spain contributed samples from acute and convalescent COVID-19. In each case, the material was cDNA or gDNA derived from T cells, B-cell-depleted T cells, or PBMCs.

The V end was cut by 4 bases, the J end by 5 bases, with 11 bases between. This CDR3 contains 13 residues. Looked up from germline, CDR1 is LGHDT and CDR2 is YNNKEL (reference sequence). Input material: peripheral blood. This receptor was identified in a man in his fifties with acute or convalescent COVID-19. The chain joins TRBV3-1 (or the pseudogene TRBV3-2) to TRBJ1-1; D is unresolved. For the CDR3, the DNA is TGTGCCAGCAGCCCACTGACCGGGACTGAAGCTTTCTTT. Translation gives CASSPLTGTEAFF.